Following are 3 T cell receptor beta chains from one sample sequenced in a study of regulatory T cells in long-lasting Graves disease. Researchers made TCR beta libraries by using iRepertoire HTBI primers and running Arm-PCR on CDR3 regions. TCRdb re-called the multiplex PCR reads through MiXCR, storing one row per CDR3 protein. The data hold 500,000 to 800,000 distinct CDR3 sequences, with around 30% observed a single time. The time point is: persistent/refractory GD, antithyroid drugs over 5 years with positive TRAb. From RNA extracted from PBMCs, the TCR library was made. The input for sequencing was peripheral blood mononuclear cells (PBMCs), taken when the disease was refractory, from a patient treated with antithyroid drugs. These receptors were collected from a female donor with Graves disease.

In its sample, this clonotype was seen many times. V gene TRBV6-1 combines with J gene TRBJ2-5, with D possibly matching TRBD1 (6 bases). The V end was cut by 8 bases, the J end by 1 base, with 11 bases between. Looked up from germline, CDR1 is MNHNS and CDR2 is SASEGT. This CDR3 contains 13 residues. CDR3 sequence reads: CASRRGGQETQYF. CDR3 nucleotides: TGTGCCAGCCGCAGAGGGGGCCAAGAGACCCAGTACTTC.

With regard to this clonotype: A much bigger clone sits one base away, suggesting this may be a read error. This CDR3 is missing its conserved last phenylalanine or tryptophan, likely due to a read error. CDR3 in amino acids: CASSLVAGVSDTEAFL. The CDR3 DNA reads as TGTGCCAGCAGCTTAGTGGCAGGGGTTTCGGACACTGAAGCTTTCCTT. The J gene is TRBJ1-1, the V gene TRBV11-1; tentative D call: TRBD1 (6 bases). The CDR3 length is 16 residues. V dropped 1 base and J dropped 3 bases, with 15 bases sitting between them. Germline-derived CDR1 and CDR2 are SGHAT and FQDESV (reference sequence).

Only a few counts were recorded for this clonotype. The chain combines TRBV30 with TRBJ1-2, with TRBD1 matching over 9 bases. This CDR3 is 15 amino acids long. The junction had 9 bases not matched to a gene; V was cut back by 0 bases and J by 7 bases. Per germline, CDR1 GTSNPN and CDR2 SVGIG (reference sequence). As DNA, the CDR3 is TGTGCCTGGAGTGTACTTACAGGGGGCGCGGGTGGCTACACCTTC. Amino acid sequence: CAWSVLTGGAGGYTF.